This TCR beta chain was identified during a study of shared clonotypes between healthy human individuals. Overall study results and limits: Only a few donors were included, so the genetic and exposure-history diversity represented was limited.

Genomic DNA from each subset was divided evenly over several immunoSEQ plates. Libraries were prepared by immunoSEQ multiplex PCR; TCRdb keeps only in-frame clonotypes and omits some of them. The repertoire has over 2,000,000 clones, roughly 95% of them found once; the top ten carry about 1.7%. Germline loops: CDR1 SGDLS, CDR2 YYNGEE. Trimming took 0 bases from V and 1 from J, leaving 10 bases between them. The CDR3 extends over 15 amino acids. Terminally differentiated effector memory CD45RA+ cells were left out of the naive CD8 fraction, which was CD45RO-negative and positively selected for CCR7. Remarks on this clone: Its specificity is unknown.

V and J are TRBV9 and TRBJ1-1; D not resolved. Sequences were obtained from naive CD8+ T cells from PBMCs. This clonotype originated in a man between 18 and 35 years old in good health. Some clones in this sample may be carry-over from other donors' samples. In DNA form, the CDR3 reads TGTGCCAGCAGCGTAGGTCATCCCACGAACACTGAAGCTTTCTTT. Translating gives CASSVGHPTNTEAFF.